This TCR beta chain comes out of a study of T cell changes during pregnancy in multiple sclerosis. Libraries were prepared by immunoSEQ multiplex PCR; TCRdb keeps only in-frame clonotypes and omits some of them. This sample has 40,000 to 45,000 clones, with 92% found just once. V lost 2 bases to trimming and J lost 5 bases; unmatched junction nucleotides: 10. CDR3 length: 15 residues. Germline CDR1 and CDR2: GTSNPN and SVGIG (reference sequence). This clone was counted only a few times. The specimen was CD4+ T cells from peripheral blood mononuclear cells, collected in the third trimester of pregnancy. This sequence joins TRBV30 and TRBJ1-1, with 8 bases identical to TRBD1. This receptor was obtained from a female donor with multiple sclerosis, enrolled in a pregnancy study. CDR3 amino acids: CAWSTRTGWDTEAFF. CDR3 nucleotide sequence: TGTGCCTGGAGTACGAGGACAGGGTGGGATACTGAAGCTTTCTTT. Filled out from reference TRBV30 and TRBJ1-1, the complete variable domain reads SQTIHQWPATLVQPVGSPLSLECTVEGTSNPNLYWYRQAAGRGLQLLFYSVGIGQISSEVPQNLSASRPQDRQFILSSKKLLLSDSGFYLCAWSTRTGWDTEAFFGQGTRLTVV.